A selection of T cell receptor beta chains follows, all from one sample in a study of glioma-infiltrating T cells after dendritic cell vaccination. Profiled with immunoSEQ multiplex PCR; TCRdb holds only in-frame clones, not every one. The sample yields some 110,000 clones, 90% seen once. Sequenced material: blood, taken after dendritic cell vaccination. Receptors originate from a human donor with glioblastoma. Each CDR3 is given with its conserved first and last residue. A D gene is named only where the DNA matches it firmly. Rows give clone size only sometimes, using once, few, many, or a class for an expanded clone.

CDR3: CASSPLGARINTGELFF
DNA: TGTGCCAGCAGCCCGCTGGGGGCGCGCATAAACACCGGGGAGCTGTTTTTT
V: TRBV2
D: .
size: .
J: TRBJ2-2

CDR3: CASRDSYYEQYF
DNA: TGTGCCAGCCGGGACTCATACTACGAGCAGTACTTC
V: TRBV6-1
D: .
size: .
J: TRBJ2-7

CDR3: CASSFSGRYPYEQYF
DNA: TGTGCCAGCAGCTTTAGTGGGAGGTATCCCTACGAGCAGTACTTC
V: TRBV5-4
D: .
size: .
J: TRBJ2-7

CDR3: CASSEVPRLNYGYTF
DNA: TGTGCCAGCAGCGAGGTCCCGCGGCTTAACTATGGCTACACCTTC
V: TRBV11-1
D: .
size: .
J: TRBJ1-2

CDR3: CASSQTGGRNGYTF
DNA: TGTGCCAGCAGTCAAACAGGGGGGAGGAATGGCTACACCTTC
V: TRBV2
D: TRBD1
size: .
J: TRBJ1-2

CDR3: CATSRELAGGNEQFF
DNA: TGTGCCACCAGCAGAGAGCTAGCGGGAGGGAATGAGCAGTTCTTC
V: TRBV15
D: TRBD2
size: .
J: TRBJ2-1

CDR3: CASTATGVPNEQFF
DNA: TGTGCCAGCACGGCGACGGGAGTACCCAATGAGCAGTTCTTC
V: TRBV5-4
D: .
size: .
J: TRBJ2-1

CDR3: CASSQGTGGADTQYF
DNA: TGTGCCAGCAGCCAAGGGACAGGTGGGGCAGATACGCAGTATTTT
V: TRBV5-6
D: TRBD1
size: .
J: TRBJ2-3

CDR3: CASSEMRNYGYTF
DNA: TGCGCCAGCAGTGAGATGAGAAACTATGGCTACACCTTC
V: TRBV10-1
D: .
size: few
J: TRBJ1-2

CDR3: CSVGGSDGYTF
DNA: TGCAGCGTTGGGGGCTCGGATGGCTACACCTTC
V: TRBV29-1
D: .
size: .
J: TRBJ1-2

CDR3: CASSERGGGYEQYF
DNA: TGTGCCAGCAGTGAACGAGGGGGCGGATACGAGCAGTACTTC
V: TRBV6-1
D: TRBD1
size: .
J: TRBJ2-7

CDR3: CATRNRGQETQYF
DNA: TGTGCCACCAGAAACAGGGGGCAAGAGACCCAGTACTTC
V: TRBV15
D: TRBD1
size: .
J: TRBJ2-5

CDR3: CASSTREKAYGYTF
DNA: TGTGCCAGTAGTACCCGAGAAAAAGCCTATGGCTACACCTTC
V: TRBV19
D: .
size: .
J: TRBJ1-2

CDR3: CASSDLQGGNQPQHF
DNA: TGTGCCAGCAGTGACTTACAGGGCGGCAATCAGCCCCAGCATTTT
V: TRBV6-1
D: .
size: .
J: TRBJ1-5

CDR3: CASSLAPGADTEAFF
DNA: TGCGCCAGCAGCTTGGCCCCAGGGGCGGACACTGAAGCTTTCTTT
V: TRBV5-1
D: .
size: .
J: TRBJ1-1

CDR3: CASSGTSGSLYEQYF
DNA: TGTGCCAGCAGTGGGACTAGCGGGAGTCTCTACGAGCAGTACTTC
V: TRBV2
D: TRBD2
size: .
J: TRBJ2-7

CDR3: CASSEIQGRTGELFF
DNA: TGTGCCAGCAGTGAAATTCAGGGTCGCACCGGGGAGCTGTTTTTT
V: TRBV2
D: .
size: few
J: TRBJ2-2

CDR3: CASSILAGVNEQFF
DNA: TGTGCCAGTAGTATCCTAGCGGGAGTCAATGAGCAGTTCTTC
V: TRBV19
D: TRBD2
size: .
J: TRBJ2-1

CDR3: CATSRDEGSYNEQFF
DNA: TGTGCCACCAGCAGAGATGAGGGCTCCTACAATGAGCAGTTCTTC
V: TRBV15
D: .
size: .
J: TRBJ2-1

CDR3: CAAKTGTNEKLFF
DNA: TGTGCCGCGAAGACAGGGACTAATGAAAAACTGTTTTTT
V: TRBV15
D: TRBD1
size: .
J: TRBJ1-4

CDR3: CASSVRQGAGDTQYF
DNA: TGTGCCAGCAGCGTTAGGCAGGGGGCCGGTGATACGCAGTATTTT
V: TRBV9
D: TRBD1
size: .
J: TRBJ2-3

CDR3: CASSPGQGQETQYF
DNA: TGTGCCAGCAGCCCCGGACAGGGCCAAGAGACCCAGTACTTC
V: TRBV7-9
D: TRBD1
size: once
J: TRBJ2-5

CDR3: CATSRDRGGYEQYF
DNA: TGTGCCACCAGCAGAGACAGGGGAGGGTACGAGCAGTACTTC
V: TRBV15
D: .
size: .
J: TRBJ2-7

CDR3: CASKQGGQETQYF
DNA: TGTGCCAGCAAACAGGGGGGCCAAGAGACCCAGTACTTC
V: TRBV6-6
D: TRBD1
size: .
J: TRBJ2-5

CDR3: CSVEEMGGVPDIQYF
DNA: TGCAGCGTTGAAGAGATGGGGGGGGTGCCGGACATTCAGTACTTC
V: TRBV29-1
D: TRBD2
size: .
J: TRBJ2-4

CDR3: CASSRRGQVTGELFF
DNA: TGTGCCAGCTCCCGGAGGGGACAGGTCACCGGGGAGCTGTTTTTT
V: TRBV16
D: TRBD1
size: .
J: TRBJ2-2

CDR3: CASSRRGLNGQPQHF
DNA: TGTGCCAGCAGCCGCAGGGGGCTCAATGGTCAGCCCCAGCATTTT
V: TRBV27
D: TRBD1
size: .
J: TRBJ1-5

CDR3: CATEDRGISYEQYF
DNA: TGTGCCACAGAGGACAGGGGTATCTCCTACGAGCAGTACTTC
V: TRBV10-3
D: TRBD1
size: .
J: TRBJ2-7

CDR3: CAWNEGGVEAFF
DNA: TGTGCCTGGAATGAAGGGGGGGTGGAAGCTTTCTTT
V: TRBV30
D: .
size: .
J: TRBJ1-1

CDR3: CAISRYSGSYEQYF
DNA: TGTGCCATCAGCAGGTATAGTGGGTCCTACGAGCAGTACTTC
V: TRBV6-5
D: .
size: once
J: TRBJ2-7

CDR3: CASSGPDRGPDTGELFF
DNA: TGCGCCAGCAGTGGCCCCGACAGGGGGCCGGACACCGGGGAGCTGTTTTTT
V: TRBV10-1
D: TRBD1
size: .
J: TRBJ2-2

CDR3: CASLADGVAAIYEQYF
DNA: TGTGCCAGCCTGGCGGATGGGGTAGCGGCAATCTACGAGCAGTACTTC
V: TRBV19
D: .
size: .
J: TRBJ2-7

CDR3: CGNRGIGQPQHF
DNA: TGTGGTAACAGGGGTATAGGGCAGCCCCAGCATTTT
V: TRBV14
D: TRBD1
size: .
J: TRBJ1-5

CDR3: CASSQVTSGSYEQFF
DNA: TGTGCCAGCAGCCAAGTGACTAGCGGGAGTTATGAGCAGTTCTTC
V: TRBV4-2
D: TRBD2
size: .
J: TRBJ2-1

CDR3: CSASTSGETQYF
DNA: TGCAGCGCCTCCACTAGTGGCGAGACCCAGTACTTC
V: TRBV29-1
D: .
size: .
J: TRBJ2-5

CDR3: CASSLLSGTGEYGYTF
DNA: TGTGCCAGCAGCCTCCTTTCCGGGACAGGGGAATATGGCTACACCTTC
V: TRBV11-2
D: TRBD1
size: .
J: TRBJ1-2

CDR3: CASRPSGTKGEQYF
DNA: TGTGCCAGCAGACCCTCCGGGACTAAAGGCGAGCAGTACTTC
V: TRBV28
D: TRBD2
size: .
J: TRBJ2-7

CDR3: CASSKDRVGDGYTF
DNA: TGTGCCAGCAGTAAGGACAGGGTTGGGGATGGCTACACCTTC
V: TRBV6-6
D: TRBD1
size: .
J: TRBJ1-2

CDR3: CASSLRGSYNSPLHF
DNA: TGTGCCAGCAGCTTACGCGGCTCCTATAATTCACCCCTCCACTTT
V: TRBV5-6
D: .
size: .
J: TRBJ1-6

CDR3: CASYGRGRTEAFF
DNA: TGTGCCAGCTACGGCCGGGGGAGAACTGAAGCTTTCTTT
V: TRBV6-5
D: .
size: .
J: TRBJ1-1

CDR3: CASRTDSIHGYTF
DNA: TGTGCCAGCAGGACGGACAGTATCCATGGCTACACCTTC
V: TRBV6-5
D: .
size: .
J: TRBJ1-2

CDR3: CASSVEMGQGNTIYF
DNA: TGTGCCAGCAGCGTAGAAATGGGACAGGGAAACACCATATATTTT
V: TRBV9
D: TRBD1
size: once
J: TRBJ1-3

CDR3: CAIEGTGGLGEQYF
DNA: TGTGCCATCGAGGGGACAGGGGGCCTGGGGGAGCAGTACTTC
V: TRBV10-3
D: TRBD1
size: .
J: TRBJ2-7

CDR3: CASRRAGTGEDEQFF
DNA: TGTGCCAGCAGGCGGGCTGGGACAGGGGAGGATGAGCAGTTCTTC
V: TRBV7-3
D: TRBD1
size: .
J: TRBJ2-1

CDR3: CASSAMGTGGTGELFF
DNA: TGTGCCAGCAGCGCCATGGGGACAGGGGGCACCGGGGAGCTGTTTTTT
V: TRBV9
D: TRBD1
size: .
J: TRBJ2-2

CDR3: CASKGEGIGNTIYF
DNA: TGTGCCAGTAAAGGGGAGGGGATAGGAAACACCATATATTTT
V: TRBV6-5
D: .
size: .
J: TRBJ1-3

CDR3: CASSLGDIRGRNTGELFF
DNA: TGTGCCAGCAGCTTAGGCGATATAAGGGGAAGAAACACCGGGGAGCTGTTTTTT
V: TRBV7-9
D: .
size: .
J: TRBJ2-2

CDR3: CASSSHRRDTEAFF
DNA: TGCGCCAGCAGCTCCCATCGGCGGGACACTGAAGCTTTCTTT
V: TRBV5-1
D: .
size: .
J: TRBJ1-1

CDR3: CASSIAGGLSYEQYF
DNA: TGTGCCAGTAGTATAGCCGGGGGTTTGTCCTACGAGCAGTACTTC
V: TRBV19
D: .
size: once
J: TRBJ2-7

CDR3: CASSLGAGTGVFQPQHF
DNA: TGTGCCAGCAGCTTAGGGGCCGGGACAGGGGTGTTTCAGCCCCAGCATTTT
V: TRBV7-8
D: TRBD1
size: .
J: TRBJ1-5

CDR3: CAISVTGGTTEAFF
DNA: TGTGCCATCAGCGTGACAGGGGGGACCACTGAAGCTTTCTTT
V: TRBV10-3
D: TRBD1
size: once
J: TRBJ1-1

CDR3: CASRPRVTPSSYEQYF
DNA: TGTGCCAGCAGACCCCGAGTGACACCAAGCTCCTACGAGCAGTACTTC
V: TRBV6-6
D: .
size: .
J: TRBJ2-7

CDR3: CASSWTGEAYEQYF
DNA: TGTGCCAGCAGTTGGACAGGTGAAGCCTACGAGCAGTACTTC
V: TRBV27
D: TRBD1
size: .
J: TRBJ2-7

CDR3: CASSSGQGNYGYTF
DNA: TGTGCCAGCAGTTCAGGACAGGGAAACTATGGCTACACCTTC
V: TRBV28
D: TRBD1
size: once
J: TRBJ1-2

CDR3: CASSMGGSDSPLHF
DNA: TGTGCCAGTAGTATGGGAGGGTCTGATTCACCCCTCCACTTT
V: TRBV19
D: .
size: .
J: TRBJ1-6

CDR3: CASSLGPNQPQHF
DNA: TGTGCCAGCAGCTTGGGGCCCAATCAGCCCCAGCATTTT
V: TRBV7-3
D: .
size: .
J: TRBJ1-5

CDR3: CASSFRSVGQGYNEQFF
DNA: TGCGCCAGCAGCTTCCGTTCGGTAGGACAGGGGTACAATGAGCAGTTCTTC
V: TRBV5-1
D: TRBD1
size: .
J: TRBJ2-1

CDR3: CASSPQGRETQYF
DNA: TGTGCCAGCAGCCCTCAGGGGCGGGAGACCCAGTACTTC
V: TRBV11-3
D: .
size: .
J: TRBJ2-5

CDR3: CASRKAGRTGELFF
DNA: TGTGCCAGTAGGAAAGCGGGGCGAACCGGGGAGCTGTTTTTT
V: TRBV19
D: TRBD2
size: .
J: TRBJ2-2

CDR3: CASSSPLGANVLTF
DNA: TGTGCCAGCAGTTCACCCCTAGGGGCCAACGTCCTGACTTTC
V: TRBV2
D: .
size: .
J: TRBJ2-6